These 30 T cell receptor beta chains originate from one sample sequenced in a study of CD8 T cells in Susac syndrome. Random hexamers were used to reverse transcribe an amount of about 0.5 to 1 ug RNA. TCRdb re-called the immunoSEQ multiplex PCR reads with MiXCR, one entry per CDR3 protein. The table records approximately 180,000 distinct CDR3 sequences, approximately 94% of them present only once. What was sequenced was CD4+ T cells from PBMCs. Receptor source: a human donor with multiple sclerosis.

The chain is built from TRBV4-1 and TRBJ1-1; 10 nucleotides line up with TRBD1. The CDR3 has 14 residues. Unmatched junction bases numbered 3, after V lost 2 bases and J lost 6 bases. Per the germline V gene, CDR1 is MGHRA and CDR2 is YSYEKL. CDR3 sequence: CASSQPGQGAEAFF. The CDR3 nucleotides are TGCGCCAGCAGCCAACCCGGACAGGGGGCTGAAGCTTTCTTT.

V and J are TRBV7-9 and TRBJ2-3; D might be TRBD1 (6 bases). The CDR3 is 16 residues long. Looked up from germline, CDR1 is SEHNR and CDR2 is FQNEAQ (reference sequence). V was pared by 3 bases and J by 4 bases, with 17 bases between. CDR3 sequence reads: CASSFPGQTGADTQYF. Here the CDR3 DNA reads TGTGCCAGCAGCTTCCCTGGACAGACTGGGGCAGATACGCAGTATTTT.

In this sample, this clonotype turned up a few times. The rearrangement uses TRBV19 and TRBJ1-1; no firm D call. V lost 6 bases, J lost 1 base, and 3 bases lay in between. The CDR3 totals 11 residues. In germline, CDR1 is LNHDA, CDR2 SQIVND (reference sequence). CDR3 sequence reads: CASRRNTEAFF. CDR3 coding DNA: TGTGCCAGTAGGAGGAACACTGAAGCTTTCTTT.

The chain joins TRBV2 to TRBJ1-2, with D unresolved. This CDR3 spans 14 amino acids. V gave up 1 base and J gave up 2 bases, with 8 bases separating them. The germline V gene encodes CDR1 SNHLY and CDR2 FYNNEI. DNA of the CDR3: TGTGCCAGCAGTGAAGTGGGGATGAACTATGGCTACACCTTC. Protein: CASSEVGMNYGYTF.

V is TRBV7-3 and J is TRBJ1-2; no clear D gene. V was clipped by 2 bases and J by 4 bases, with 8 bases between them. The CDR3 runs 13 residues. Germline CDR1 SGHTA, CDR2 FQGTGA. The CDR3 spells CASSLGSGYGYTF. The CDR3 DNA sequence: TGTGCCAGCAGCTTAGGGTCAGGCTATGGCTACACCTTC.

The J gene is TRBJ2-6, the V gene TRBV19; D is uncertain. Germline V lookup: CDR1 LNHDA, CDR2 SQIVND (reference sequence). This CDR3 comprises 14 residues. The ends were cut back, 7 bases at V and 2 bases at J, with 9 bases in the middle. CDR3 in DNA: TGTGCCAGTAAGTTCGGGCCTGGGGCCAACGTCCTGACTTTC. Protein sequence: CASKFGPGANVLTF.

CDR3 in DNA: TGTGCCAGCAGCCGTCGGGGGGCGGATGAAAAACTGTTTTTT. This sequence encodes CASSRRGADEKLFF. The genes are TRBV3-1 and TRBJ1-4, with D perhaps TRBD1 (6 bases). The CDR3 spans 14 residues. Deletions cut 4 bases from V and 6 bases from J, with 12 bases between. The germline V gene encodes CDR1 LGHDT and CDR2 YNNKEL (reference sequence).

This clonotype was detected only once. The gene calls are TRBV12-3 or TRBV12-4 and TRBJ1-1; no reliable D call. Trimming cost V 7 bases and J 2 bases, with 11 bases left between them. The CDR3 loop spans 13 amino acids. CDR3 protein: CASTIQVNTEAFF. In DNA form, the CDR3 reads TGTGCCAGCACCATCCAGGTCAACACTGAAGCTTTCTTT.

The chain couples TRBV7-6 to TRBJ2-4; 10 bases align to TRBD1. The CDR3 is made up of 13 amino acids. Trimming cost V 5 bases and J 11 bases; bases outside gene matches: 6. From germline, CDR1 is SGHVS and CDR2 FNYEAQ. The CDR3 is CASSPEGTGVQYF. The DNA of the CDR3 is TGTGCCAGCAGCCCAGAAGGGACAGGGGTTCAGTACTTC.

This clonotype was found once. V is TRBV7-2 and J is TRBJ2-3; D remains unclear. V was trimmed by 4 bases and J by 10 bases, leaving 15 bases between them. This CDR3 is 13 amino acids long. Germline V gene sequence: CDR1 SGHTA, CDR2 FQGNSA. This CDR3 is CASSSAYTDAQYF. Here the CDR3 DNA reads TGTGCCAGCAGCTCCGCTTACACGGATGCGCAGTATTTT.

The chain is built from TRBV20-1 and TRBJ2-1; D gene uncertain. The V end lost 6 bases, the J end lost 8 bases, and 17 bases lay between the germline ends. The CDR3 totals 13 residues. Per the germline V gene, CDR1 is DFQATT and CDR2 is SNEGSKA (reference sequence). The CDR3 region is CSALRTSSDEQFF. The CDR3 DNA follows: TGCAGTGCCCTCCGGACCTCCAGCGATGAGCAGTTCTTC.

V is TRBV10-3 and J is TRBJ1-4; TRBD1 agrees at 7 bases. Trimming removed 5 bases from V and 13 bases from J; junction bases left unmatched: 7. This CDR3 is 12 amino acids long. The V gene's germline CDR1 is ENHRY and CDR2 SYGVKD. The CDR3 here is CAISPDRDRLFF. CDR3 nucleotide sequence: TGTGCCATCAGTCCCGACAGGGATCGACTGTTTTTT.

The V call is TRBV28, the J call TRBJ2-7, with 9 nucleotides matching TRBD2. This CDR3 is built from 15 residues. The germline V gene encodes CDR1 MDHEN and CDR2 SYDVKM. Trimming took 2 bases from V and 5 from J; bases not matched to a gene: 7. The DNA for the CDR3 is TGTGCCAGCAGTTTAATGGGACTAGCATCCCACGAGCAGTACTTC. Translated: CASSLMGLASHEQYF.

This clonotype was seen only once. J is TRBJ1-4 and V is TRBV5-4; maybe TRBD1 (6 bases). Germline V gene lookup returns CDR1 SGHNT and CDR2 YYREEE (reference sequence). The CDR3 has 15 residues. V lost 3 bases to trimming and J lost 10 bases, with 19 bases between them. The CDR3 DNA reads TGTGCCAGCAGCTCCGGGGGGACACCTATGGGAAAACTGTTTTTT. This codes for CASSSGGTPMGKLFF.

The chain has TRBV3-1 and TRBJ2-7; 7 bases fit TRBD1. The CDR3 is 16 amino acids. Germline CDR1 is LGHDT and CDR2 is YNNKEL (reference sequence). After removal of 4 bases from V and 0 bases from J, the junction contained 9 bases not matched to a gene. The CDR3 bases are TGTGCCAGCAGCCCGCAAGGGGCAGGGGGCTCCTACGAGCAGTACTTC. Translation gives CASSPQGAGGSYEQYF.

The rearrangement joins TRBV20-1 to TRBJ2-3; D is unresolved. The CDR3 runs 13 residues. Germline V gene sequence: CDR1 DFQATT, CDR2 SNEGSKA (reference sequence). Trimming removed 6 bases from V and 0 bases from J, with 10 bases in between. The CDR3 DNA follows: TGCAGTGCCCGCGGACCGAGCACAGATACGCAGTATTTT. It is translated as CSARGPSTDTQYF.

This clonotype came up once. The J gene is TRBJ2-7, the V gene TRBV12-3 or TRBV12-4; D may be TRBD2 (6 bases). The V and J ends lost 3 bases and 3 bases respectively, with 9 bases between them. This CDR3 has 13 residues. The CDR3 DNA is TGTGCCAGCAGTTTTGGGGACTTCTACGAGCAGTACTTC. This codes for CASSFGDFYEQYF.

The CDR3 region is CASSLQGTVNEKLFF. CDR3 DNA sequence: TGCGCCAGCAGCTTGCAAGGGACAGTTAATGAAAAACTGTTTTTT. The V gene is TRBV5-1, the J gene TRBJ1-4; 7 nucleotides agree with TRBD1. The germline gives CDR1 SGHRS, CDR2 YFSETQ. The junction had 4 bases not matched to a gene; V was cut back by 1 base and J by 4 bases. The CDR3 has 15 residues.

Here the CDR3 DNA reads TGTGCCAGCAGCCGCACAGGGGGGAACACCGGGGAGCTGTTTTTT. It codes for CASSRTGGNTGELFF. J is TRBJ2-2 and V is TRBV7-2; TRBD1 matches at 8 bases. With V trimmed by 5 bases and J by 1 base, 3 bases remained unmatched. CDR3 length: 15 amino acids. The germline CDR1 and CDR2 sequences are SGHTA and FQGNSA.

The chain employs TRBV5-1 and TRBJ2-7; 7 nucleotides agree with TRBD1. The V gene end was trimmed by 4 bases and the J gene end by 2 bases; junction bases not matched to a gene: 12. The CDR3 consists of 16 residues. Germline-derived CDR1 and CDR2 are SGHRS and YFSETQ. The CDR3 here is CASSRQSGTVPYEQYF. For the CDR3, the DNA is TGCGCCAGCAGCAGACAGTCCGGGACAGTCCCCTACGAGCAGTACTTC.

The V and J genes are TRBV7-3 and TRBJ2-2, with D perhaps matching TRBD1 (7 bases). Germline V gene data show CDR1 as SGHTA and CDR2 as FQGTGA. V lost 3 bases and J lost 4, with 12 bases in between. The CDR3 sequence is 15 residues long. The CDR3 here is CASSFMQGGTGELFF. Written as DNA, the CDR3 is TGTGCCAGCAGCTTTATGCAGGGGGGCACCGGGGAGCTGTTTTTT.

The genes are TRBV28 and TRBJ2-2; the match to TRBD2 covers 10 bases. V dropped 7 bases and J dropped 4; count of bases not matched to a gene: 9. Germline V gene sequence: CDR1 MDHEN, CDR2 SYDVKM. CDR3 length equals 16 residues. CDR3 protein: CASNRASGRGTGELFF. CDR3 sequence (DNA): TGTGCCAGCAATAGGGCTAGCGGGAGAGGCACCGGGGAGCTGTTTTTT.

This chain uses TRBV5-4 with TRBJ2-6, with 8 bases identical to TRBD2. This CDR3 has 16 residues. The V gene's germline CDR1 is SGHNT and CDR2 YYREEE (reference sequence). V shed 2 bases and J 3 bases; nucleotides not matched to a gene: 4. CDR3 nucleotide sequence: TGTGCCAGCAGCTTATTCGGGGGGGATGGGGCCAACGTCCTGACTTTC. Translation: CASSLFGGDGANVLTF.

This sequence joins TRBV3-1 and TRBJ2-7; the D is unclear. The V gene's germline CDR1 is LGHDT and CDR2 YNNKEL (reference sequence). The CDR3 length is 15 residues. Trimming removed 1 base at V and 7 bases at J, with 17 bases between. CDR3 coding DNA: TGTGCCAGCAGCCAAGCCGGCTTTTCCGTGGGGGAGCAGTACTTC. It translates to CASSQAGFSVGEQYF.

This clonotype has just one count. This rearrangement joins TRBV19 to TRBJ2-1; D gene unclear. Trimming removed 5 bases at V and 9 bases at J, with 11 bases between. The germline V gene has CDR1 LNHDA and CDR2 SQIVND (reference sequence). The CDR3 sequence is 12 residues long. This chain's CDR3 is CASSDRWGEQFF. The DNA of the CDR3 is TGTGCCAGTAGTGATAGGTGGGGTGAGCAGTTCTTC.

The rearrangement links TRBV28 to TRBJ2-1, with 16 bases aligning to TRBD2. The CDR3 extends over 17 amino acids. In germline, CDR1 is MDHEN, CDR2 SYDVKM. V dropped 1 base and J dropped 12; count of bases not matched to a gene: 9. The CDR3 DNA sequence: TGTGCCAGCAGTTTATCGGCGGGGACTAGCGGGAGGGCCCGGCAGTTCTTC. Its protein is CASSLSAGTSGRARQFF.

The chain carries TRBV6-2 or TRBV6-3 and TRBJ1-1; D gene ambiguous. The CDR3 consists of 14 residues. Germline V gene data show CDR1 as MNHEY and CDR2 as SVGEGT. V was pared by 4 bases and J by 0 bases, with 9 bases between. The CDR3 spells CASSLSSVNTEAFF. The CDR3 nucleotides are TGTGCCAGCAGTTTGAGTTCCGTGAACACTGAAGCTTTCTTT.

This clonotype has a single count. In nucleotides, the CDR3 is TGTGCCAGCAGTGGGTTAGGTTATGGGGCCAACGTCCTGACTTTC. It encodes CASSGLGYGANVLTF. The chain couples TRBV2 to TRBJ2-6; D unclear. This CDR3 has 15 amino acids. Trimming removed 4 bases at V and 3 bases at J, with 10 bases between. Germline values: CDR1 SNHLY, CDR2 FYNNEI.

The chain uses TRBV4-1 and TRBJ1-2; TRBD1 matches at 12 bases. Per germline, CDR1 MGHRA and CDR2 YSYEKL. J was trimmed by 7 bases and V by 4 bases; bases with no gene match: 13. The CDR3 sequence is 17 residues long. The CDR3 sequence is CASSRGTGGPGIGGYTF. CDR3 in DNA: TGCGCCAGCAGCCGCGGGACAGGGGGCCCCGGTATCGGTGGCTACACCTTC.

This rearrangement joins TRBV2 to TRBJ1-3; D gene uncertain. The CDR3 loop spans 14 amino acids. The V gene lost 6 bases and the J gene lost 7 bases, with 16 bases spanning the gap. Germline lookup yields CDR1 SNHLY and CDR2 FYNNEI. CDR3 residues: CASRPTDRGNTIYF. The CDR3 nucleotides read TGTGCCAGCAGGCCAACGGACCGAGGCAACACCATATATTTT.